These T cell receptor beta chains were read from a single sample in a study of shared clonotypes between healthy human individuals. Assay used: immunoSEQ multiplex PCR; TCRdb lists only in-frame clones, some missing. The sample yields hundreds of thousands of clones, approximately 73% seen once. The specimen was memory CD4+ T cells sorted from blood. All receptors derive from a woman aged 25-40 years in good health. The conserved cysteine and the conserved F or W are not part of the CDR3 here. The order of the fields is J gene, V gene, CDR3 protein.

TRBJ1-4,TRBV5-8,ASSPGQGRKYREKLF
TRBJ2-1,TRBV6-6,ASSYSGTSALNEQF
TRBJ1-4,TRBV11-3,ASSYRQPRNEKLF
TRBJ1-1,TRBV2,ASSVQGALNTEAF
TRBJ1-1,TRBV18,ASSPGSITANTEAF
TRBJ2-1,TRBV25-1,ASSDQKTSGNSYNEQF
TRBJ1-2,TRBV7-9,ASSDSMRVGYGYT
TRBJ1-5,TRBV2,ASSGVPGPNQPQH
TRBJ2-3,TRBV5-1,ASSPGTSGTDTQY
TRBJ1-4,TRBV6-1,ASSERRGINEKLF
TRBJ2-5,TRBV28,ASSPPGRETQY
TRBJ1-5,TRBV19,ASSISQTSSNQPQH
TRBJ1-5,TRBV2,ASSETVYSNQPQH
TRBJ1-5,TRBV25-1,ASSGEKGQVEGNQPQH
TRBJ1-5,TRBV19,ASHRGEQPQH
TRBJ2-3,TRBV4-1,ASSQSPSGRTTDTQY